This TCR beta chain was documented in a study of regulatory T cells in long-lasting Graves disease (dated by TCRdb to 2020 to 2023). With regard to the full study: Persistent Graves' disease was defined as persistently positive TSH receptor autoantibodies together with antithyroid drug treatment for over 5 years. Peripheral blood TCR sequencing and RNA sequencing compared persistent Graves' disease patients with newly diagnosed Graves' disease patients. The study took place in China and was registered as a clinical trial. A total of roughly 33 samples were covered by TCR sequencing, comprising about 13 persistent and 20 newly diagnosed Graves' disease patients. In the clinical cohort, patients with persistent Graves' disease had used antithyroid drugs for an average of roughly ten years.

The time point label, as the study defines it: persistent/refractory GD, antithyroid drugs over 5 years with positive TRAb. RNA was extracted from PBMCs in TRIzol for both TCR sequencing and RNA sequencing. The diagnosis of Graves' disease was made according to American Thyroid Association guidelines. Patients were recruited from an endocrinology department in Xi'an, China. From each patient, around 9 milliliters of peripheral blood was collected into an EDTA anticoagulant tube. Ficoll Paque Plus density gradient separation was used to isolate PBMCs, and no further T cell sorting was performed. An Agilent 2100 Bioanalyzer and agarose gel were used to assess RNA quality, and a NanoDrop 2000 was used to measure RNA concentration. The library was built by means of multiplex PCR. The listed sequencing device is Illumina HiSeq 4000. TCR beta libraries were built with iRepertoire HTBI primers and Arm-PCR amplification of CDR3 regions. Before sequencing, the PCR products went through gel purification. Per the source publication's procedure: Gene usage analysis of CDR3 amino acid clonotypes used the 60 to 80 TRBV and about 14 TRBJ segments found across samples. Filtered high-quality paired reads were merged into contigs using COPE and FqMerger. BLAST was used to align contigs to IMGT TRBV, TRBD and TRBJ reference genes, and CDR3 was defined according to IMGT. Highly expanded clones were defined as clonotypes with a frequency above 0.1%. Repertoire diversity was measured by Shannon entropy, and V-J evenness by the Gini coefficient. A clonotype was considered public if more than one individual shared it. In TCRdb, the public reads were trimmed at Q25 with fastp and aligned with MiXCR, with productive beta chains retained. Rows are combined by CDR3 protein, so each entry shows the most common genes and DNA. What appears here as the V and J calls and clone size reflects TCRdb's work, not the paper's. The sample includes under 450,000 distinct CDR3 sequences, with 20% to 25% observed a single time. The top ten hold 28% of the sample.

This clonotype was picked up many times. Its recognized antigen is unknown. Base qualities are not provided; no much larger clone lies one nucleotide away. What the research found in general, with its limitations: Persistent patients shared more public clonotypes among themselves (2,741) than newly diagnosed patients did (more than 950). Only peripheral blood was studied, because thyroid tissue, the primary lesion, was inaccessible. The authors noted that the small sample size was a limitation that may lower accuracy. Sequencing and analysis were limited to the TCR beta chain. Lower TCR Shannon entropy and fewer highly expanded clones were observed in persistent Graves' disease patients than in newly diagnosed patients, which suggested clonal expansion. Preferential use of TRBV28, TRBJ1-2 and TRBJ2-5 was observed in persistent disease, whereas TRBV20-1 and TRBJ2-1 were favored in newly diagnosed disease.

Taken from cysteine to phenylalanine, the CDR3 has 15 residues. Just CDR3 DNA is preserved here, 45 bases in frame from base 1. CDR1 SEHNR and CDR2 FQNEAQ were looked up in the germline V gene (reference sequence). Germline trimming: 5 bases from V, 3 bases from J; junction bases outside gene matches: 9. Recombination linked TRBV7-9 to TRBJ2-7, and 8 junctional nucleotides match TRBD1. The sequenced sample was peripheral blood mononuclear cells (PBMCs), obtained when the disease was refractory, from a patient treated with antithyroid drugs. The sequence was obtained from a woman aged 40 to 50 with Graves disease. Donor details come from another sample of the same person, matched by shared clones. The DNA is TGTGCCAGCAGCCCAGGACAGGGAGACTTCTACGAGCAGTACTTC. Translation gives CASSPGQGDFYEQYF.